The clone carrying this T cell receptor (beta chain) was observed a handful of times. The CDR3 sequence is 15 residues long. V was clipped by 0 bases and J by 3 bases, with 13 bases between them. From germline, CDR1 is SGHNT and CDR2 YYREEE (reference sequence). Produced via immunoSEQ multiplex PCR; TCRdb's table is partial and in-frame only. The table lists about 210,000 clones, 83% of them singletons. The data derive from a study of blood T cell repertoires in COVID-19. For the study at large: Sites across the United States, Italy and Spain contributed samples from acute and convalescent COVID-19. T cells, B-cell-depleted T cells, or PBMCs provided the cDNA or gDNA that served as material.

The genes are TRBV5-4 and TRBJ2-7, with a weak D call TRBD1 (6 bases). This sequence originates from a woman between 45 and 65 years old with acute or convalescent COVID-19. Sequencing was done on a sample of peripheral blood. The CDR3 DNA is TGTGCCAGCAGCTTGGAAAGGGGGACCCGCTACGAGCAGTACTTC. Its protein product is CASSLERGTRYEQYF.